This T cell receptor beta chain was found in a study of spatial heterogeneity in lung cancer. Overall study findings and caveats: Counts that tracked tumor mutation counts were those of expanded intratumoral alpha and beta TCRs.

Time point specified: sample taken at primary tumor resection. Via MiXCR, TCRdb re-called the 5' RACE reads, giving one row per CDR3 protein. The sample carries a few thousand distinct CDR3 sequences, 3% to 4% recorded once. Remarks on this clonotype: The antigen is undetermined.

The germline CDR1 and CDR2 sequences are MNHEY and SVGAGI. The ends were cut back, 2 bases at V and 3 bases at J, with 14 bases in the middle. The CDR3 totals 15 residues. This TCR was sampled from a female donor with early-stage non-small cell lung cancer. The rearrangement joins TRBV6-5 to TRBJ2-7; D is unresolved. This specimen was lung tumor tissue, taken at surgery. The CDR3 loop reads CASSYDTAQLYEQYF. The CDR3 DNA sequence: TGTGCCAGCAGTTACGATACGGCACAACTCTACGAGCAGTACTTC.